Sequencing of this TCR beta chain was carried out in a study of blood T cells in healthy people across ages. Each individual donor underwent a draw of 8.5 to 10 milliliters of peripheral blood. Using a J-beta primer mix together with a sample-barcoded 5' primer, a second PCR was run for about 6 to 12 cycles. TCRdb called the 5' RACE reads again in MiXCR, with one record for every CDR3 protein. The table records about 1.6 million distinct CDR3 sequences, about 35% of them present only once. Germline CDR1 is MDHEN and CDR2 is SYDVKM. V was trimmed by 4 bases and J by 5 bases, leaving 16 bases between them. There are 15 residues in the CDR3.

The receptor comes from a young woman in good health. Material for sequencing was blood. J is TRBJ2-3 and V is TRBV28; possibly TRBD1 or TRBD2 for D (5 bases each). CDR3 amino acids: CASSSPREKGDTQYF. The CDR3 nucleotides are TGTGCCAGCAGTTCGCCCAGGGAGAAGGGAGATACGCAGTATTTT.